Shown below are 13 T cell receptor beta chains from a single sample sequenced in a study of blood T cell repertoires in COVID-19. Libraries were prepared by immunoSEQ multiplex PCR; TCRdb keeps only in-frame clonotypes and omits some of them. The sample consists of around 250,000 clones, more than 75% of them appearing once. The sequenced sample was peripheral blood. The source is an elderly woman with COVID-19, enrolled during active disease.

Concerning this clone: The junction differs from germline at one of its ends, possibly a read error. This chain uses TRBV28 with TRBJ1-1; 7 bases align to TRBD1. CDR1 and CDR2 from the germline V gene are MDHEN and SYDVKM. CDR3 length: 14 residues. CDR3 nucleotide sequence: TGTGCCAGCAGTTTGTTACAGGGGAACAGTGAAGCTTTCTTT. Translation: CASSLLQGNSEAFF.

This clone appeared a single time. J is TRBJ1-2 and V is TRBV5-5; TRBD1 matches 9 bases. The V and J ends lost 3 bases and 7 bases, in that order; junction bases with no gene match: 16. The CDR3 contains 17 residues. Per the germline V gene, CDR1 is SGHKS and CDR2 is YYEKEE (reference sequence). The CDR3: CASSYLGTGTASGGYTF. The CDR3 nucleotides are TGTGCCAGCAGCTACCTCGGGACAGGGACGGCTAGCGGTGGCTACACCTTC. The complete variable domain, with remaining parts taken from reference TRBV5-5 and TRBJ1-2, reads DAGVTQSPTHLIKTRGQQVTLRCSPISGHKSVSWYQQVLGQGPQFIFQYYEKEERGRGNFPDRFSARQFPNYSSELNVNALLLGDSALYLCASSYLGTGTASGGYTFGSGTRLTVV.

The chain links TRBV28 to TRBJ1-1; D gene ambiguous. CDR3 length: 14 amino acids. Trimming removed 8 bases from V and 6 bases from J, with 19 bases in between. Germline V gene data show CDR1 as MDHEN and CDR2 as SYDVKM. CDR3 DNA sequence: TGTGCCAGCGTTTTACGGGGTAGGGTCCCTGAAGCTTTCTTT. Its translation is CASVLRGRVPEAFF.

The chain couples TRBV7-2 to TRBJ2-2; D might be TRBD1 (6 bases). In germline, CDR1 is SGHTA, CDR2 FQGNSA. The CDR3 is made up of 16 amino acids. V lost 5 bases and J lost 3, with 16 bases in between. The CDR3 protein is CASSRPPDRYTGELFF. In nucleotides, the CDR3 is TGTGCCAGCAGCAGGCCTCCGGACAGATACACCGGGGAGCTGTTTTTT.

The chain recombines TRBV3-1 (or the pseudogene TRBV3-2) with TRBJ1-5, with D uncertain. Germline CDR1 is LGHDT and CDR2 is YNNKEL (reference sequence). This CDR3 has 14 amino acids. Deletions cut 3 bases from V and 0 bases from J, with 6 bases between. The CDR3 DNA is TGTGCCAGCAGCCACAGCGATAGCAATCAGCCCCAGCATTTT. Translation gives CASSHSDSNQPQHF.

The J gene is TRBJ2-1, the V gene TRBV7-3; maybe TRBD1 (6 bases). CDR3 length equals 15 residues. Germline V gene data show CDR1 as SGHTA and CDR2 as FQGTGA. The V gene lost 5 bases and the J gene lost 7 bases, with 18 bases spanning the gap. CDR3 region: CASSQTGYTINEQFF. In nucleotides, the CDR3 is TGTGCCAGCAGCCAAACAGGGTACACTATAAATGAGCAGTTCTTC.

The J gene is TRBJ1-6, the V gene TRBV19, with 7 bases matching TRBD1. Germline-derived CDR1 and CDR2 are LNHDA and SQIVND (reference sequence). The CDR3 has 15 amino acids. After removal of 3 bases from V and 8 bases from J, the junction contained 7 bases not matched to a gene. Written as DNA, the CDR3 is TGTGCCAGTAGTATCCTGACAGGGCCCGATTCACCCCTCCACTTT. Translated: CASSILTGPDSPLHF.

The chain is built from TRBV6-5 and TRBJ1-6; no definite D call. CDR3 length equals 16 residues. Germline V gene data show CDR1 as MNHEY and CDR2 as SVGAGI. The V and J ends lost 2 bases and 6 bases respectively, with 14 bases between them. In DNA, the CDR3 is TGTGCCAGCAGTTACGCAGTTGGGAGAGGTAATTCACCCCTCCACTTT. This sequence encodes CASSYAVGRGNSPLHF.

The chain couples TRBV10-3 to TRBJ1-3; tentative D call: TRBD1 (6 bases). The CDR3 runs 17 residues. The germline V and J ends were trimmed by 4 bases and 4 bases, with 20 bases remaining between them. Germline CDR1 ENHRY, CDR2 SYGVKD. The CDR3 coding sequence is TGTGCCATCAGTGGCCCACAGGGTACTTCTAGAGGAAACACCATATATTTT. This sequence encodes CAISGPQGTSRGNTIYF.

The rearrangement joins TRBV19 to TRBJ1-1, with 7 bases matching TRBD1. Germline CDR1 reads LNHDA; CDR2 reads SQIVND (reference sequence). The V gene end was trimmed by 9 bases and the J gene end by 2 bases; junction bases not matched to a gene: 9. There are 14 residues in the CDR3. The CDR3 DNA reads TGTGCCAGCGTCCCGGGACAGAGAAACACTGAAGCTTTCTTT. This sequence encodes CASVPGQRNTEAFF.

The V gene is TRBV5-1, the J gene TRBJ1-4, with D possibly matching TRBD1 (5 bases). Trimming pared 0 bases from V and 12 bases from J, leaving 6 bases between. CDR3 length: 11 residues. Germline CDR1 SGHRS, CDR2 YFSETQ. The CDR3 protein is CASSLAGELFF. The CDR3 DNA sequence: TGCGCCAGCAGCTTGGCGGGGGAACTGTTTTTT.

This chain links TRBV9 with TRBJ2-2, with 8 bases aligning to TRBD2. Germline CDR1 is SGDLS and CDR2 is YYNGEE. After removal of 4 bases from V and 3 bases from J, the junction contained 11 bases not matched to a gene. The CDR3 covers 17 residues. The CDR3 sequence is CASSYAVSGVYTGELFF. CDR3 nucleotides: TGTGCCAGCAGCTACGCTGTTAGCGGGGTCTACACCGGGGAGCTGTTTTTT.

The chain is built from TRBV19 and TRBJ1-1; 9 bases align to TRBD1. CDR3 length: 16 amino acids. Germline-derived CDR1 and CDR2 are LNHDA and SQIVND (reference sequence). V shed 6 bases and J 0 bases; nucleotides not matched to a gene: 8. CDR3 sequence: CASRGTGRRVNTEAFF. The CDR3 coding sequence is TGTGCCAGTAGGGGGACAGGGAGGAGAGTGAACACTGAAGCTTTCTTT.